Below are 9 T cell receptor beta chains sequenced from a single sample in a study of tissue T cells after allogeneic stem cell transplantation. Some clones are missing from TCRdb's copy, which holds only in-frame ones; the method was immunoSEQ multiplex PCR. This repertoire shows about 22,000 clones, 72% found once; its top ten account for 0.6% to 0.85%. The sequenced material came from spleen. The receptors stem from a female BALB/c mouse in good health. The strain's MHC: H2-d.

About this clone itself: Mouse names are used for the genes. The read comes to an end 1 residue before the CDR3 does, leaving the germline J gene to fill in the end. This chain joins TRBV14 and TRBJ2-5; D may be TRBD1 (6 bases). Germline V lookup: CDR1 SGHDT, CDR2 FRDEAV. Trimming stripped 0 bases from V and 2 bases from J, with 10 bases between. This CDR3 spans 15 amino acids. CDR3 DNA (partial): TGTGCCAGCAGTTTCTACGGGACAATCCAAGACACCCAGTAC. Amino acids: CASSFYGTIQDTQY. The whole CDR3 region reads CASSFYGTIQDTQYF.

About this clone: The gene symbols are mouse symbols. This CDR3 reads CASSPGTGKGEQYF. Partial CDR3 DNA: TGTGCTAGCAGTCCCGGGACAGGGAAGGGTGAACAGTAC. The rearrangement links TRBV29 to TRBJ2-7; 9 nucleotides match TRBD1. The read finishes 1 residue shy of the CDR3 end, and the germline J gene is used to complete it. Germline loops: CDR1 MSHET, CDR2 SYDVDS. Trimming at V came to 5 bases and at J to 6 bases, leaving 8 bases not matched to a gene. CDR3 length equals 14 residues.

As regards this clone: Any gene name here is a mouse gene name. Partial CDR3 DNA: TGTGCCAGCGGTGAAATCTGGGGGGGCTCCTATGAACAGTAC. It yields the protein CASGEIWGGSYEQY. The CDR3 reads in full as CASGEIWGGSYEQYF. The chain carries TRBV13-2 and TRBJ2-7; 9 positions match TRBD2. The observed sequence ends 1 residue before the CDR3 terminus, with the missing tail filled in from the germline J gene. This CDR3 has 15 amino acids. V lost 2 bases, J lost 0 bases, and 3 bases stayed unmatched. Germline CDR1 reads NNHNN; CDR2 reads SYGAGS (reference sequence).

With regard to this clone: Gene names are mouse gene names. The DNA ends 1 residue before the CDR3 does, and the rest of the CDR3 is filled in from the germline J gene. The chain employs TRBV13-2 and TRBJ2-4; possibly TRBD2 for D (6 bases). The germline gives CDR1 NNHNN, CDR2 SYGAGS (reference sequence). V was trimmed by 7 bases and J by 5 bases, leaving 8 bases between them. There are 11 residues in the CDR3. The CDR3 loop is CASWGRNTLYF. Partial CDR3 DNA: TGTGCCAGCTGGGGGAGAAACACCTTGTAC.

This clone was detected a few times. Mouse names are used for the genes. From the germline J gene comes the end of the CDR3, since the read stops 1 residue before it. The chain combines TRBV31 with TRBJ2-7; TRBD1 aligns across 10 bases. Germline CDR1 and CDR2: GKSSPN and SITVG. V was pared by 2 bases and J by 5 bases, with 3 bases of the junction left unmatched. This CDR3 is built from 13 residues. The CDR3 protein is CAWSFGTGDEQYF. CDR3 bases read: TGTGCCTGGAGTTTTGGGACAGGGGATGAACAGTAC.

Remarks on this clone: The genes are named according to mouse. The CDR3 bases that were read are TGTGCCAGCGGTGAGACAGGGGGCTATAATTCGCCCCTCTAC. Its protein product is CASGETGGYNSPLY. The full CDR3 reads CASGETGGYNSPLYF. The V gene is TRBV13-2, the J gene TRBJ1-6; 9 nucleotides line up with TRBD1. Coverage ceases 1 residue before the CDR3 finishes, and the germline J gene fills in the end. TRBJ1-6 is an ORF, with its function uncertain. The V gene end was trimmed by 2 bases and the J gene end by 3 bases; junction bases not matched to a gene: 0. This CDR3 has 15 amino acids. Germline V lookup: CDR1 NNHNN, CDR2 SYGAGS (reference sequence).

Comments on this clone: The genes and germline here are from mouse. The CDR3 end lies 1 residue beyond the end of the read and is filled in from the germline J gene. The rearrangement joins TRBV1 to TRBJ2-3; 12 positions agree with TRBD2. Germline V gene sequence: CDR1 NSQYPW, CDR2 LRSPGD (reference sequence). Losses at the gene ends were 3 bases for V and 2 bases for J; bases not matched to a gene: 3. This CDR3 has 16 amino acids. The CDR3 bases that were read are TGCACCTGCAGTGCGACTGGGGGGGCGCTTGCAGAAACGCTGTAT. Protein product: CTCSATGGALAETLY. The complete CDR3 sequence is CTCSATGGALAETLYF.

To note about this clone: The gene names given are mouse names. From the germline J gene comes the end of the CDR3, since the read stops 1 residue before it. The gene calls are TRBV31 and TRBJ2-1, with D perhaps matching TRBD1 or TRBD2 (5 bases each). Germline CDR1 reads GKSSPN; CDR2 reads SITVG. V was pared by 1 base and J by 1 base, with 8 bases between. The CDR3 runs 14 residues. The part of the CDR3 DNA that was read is TGTGCCTGGAGTCCCCGGGGGAACTATGCTGAGCAGTTC. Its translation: CAWSPRGNYAEQF. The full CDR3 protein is CAWSPRGNYAEQFF.

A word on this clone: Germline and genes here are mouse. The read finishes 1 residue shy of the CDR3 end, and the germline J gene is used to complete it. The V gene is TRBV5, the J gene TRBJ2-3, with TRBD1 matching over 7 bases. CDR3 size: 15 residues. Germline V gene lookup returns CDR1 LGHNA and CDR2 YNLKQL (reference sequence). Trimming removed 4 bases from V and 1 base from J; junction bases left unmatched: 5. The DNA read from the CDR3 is TGTGCCAGCAGCCCCGCGACAGGGCGTGCAGAAACGCTGTAT. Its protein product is CASSPATGRAETLY. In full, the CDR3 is CASSPATGRAETLYF.